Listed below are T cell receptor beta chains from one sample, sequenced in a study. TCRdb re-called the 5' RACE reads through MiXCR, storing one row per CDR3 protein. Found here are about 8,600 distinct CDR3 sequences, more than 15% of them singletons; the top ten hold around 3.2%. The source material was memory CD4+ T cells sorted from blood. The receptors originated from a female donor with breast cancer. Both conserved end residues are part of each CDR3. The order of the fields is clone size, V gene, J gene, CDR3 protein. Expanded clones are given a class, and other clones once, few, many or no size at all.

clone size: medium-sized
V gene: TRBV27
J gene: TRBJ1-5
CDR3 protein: CASSLVQGSKPQHF

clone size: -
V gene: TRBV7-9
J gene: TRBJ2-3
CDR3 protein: CASSPTPALRIDTQYF

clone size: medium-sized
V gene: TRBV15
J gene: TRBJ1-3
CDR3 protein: CATSRYVGNTIYF

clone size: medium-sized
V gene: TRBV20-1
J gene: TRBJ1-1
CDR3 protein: CSARDFRTGGITEAFF

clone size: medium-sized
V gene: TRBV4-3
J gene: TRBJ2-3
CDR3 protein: CASSQDPLQGVSTDTQYF

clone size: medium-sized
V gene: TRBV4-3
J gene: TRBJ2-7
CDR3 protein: CASSQGQGSIYEQYF

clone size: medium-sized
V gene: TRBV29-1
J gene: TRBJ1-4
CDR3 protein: CSVEALFRGSEEKLFF

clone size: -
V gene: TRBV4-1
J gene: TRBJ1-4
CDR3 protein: CASSYSSRDSYVSGGKLFF

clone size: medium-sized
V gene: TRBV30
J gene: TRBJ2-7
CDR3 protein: CAWSGLALYEQYF

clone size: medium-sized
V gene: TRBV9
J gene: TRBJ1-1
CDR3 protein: CASSVEGGGTEAFF

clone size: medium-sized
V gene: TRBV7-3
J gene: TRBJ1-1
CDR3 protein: CASSSTTGSKAFF

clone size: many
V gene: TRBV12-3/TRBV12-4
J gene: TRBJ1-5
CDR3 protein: CASRVVGRDFWPQHF

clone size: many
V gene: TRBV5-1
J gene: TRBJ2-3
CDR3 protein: CASSLLPSPDTQYF

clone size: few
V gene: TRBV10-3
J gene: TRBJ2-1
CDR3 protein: CAISEPARQDYNEQFF

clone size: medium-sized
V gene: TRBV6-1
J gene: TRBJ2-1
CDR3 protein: CASSEYGDRVYNEQFF

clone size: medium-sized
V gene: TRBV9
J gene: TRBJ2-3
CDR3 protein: CASSVGQGRTDTQYF

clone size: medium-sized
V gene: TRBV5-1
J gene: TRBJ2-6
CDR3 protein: CASSPLQGGANVLTF

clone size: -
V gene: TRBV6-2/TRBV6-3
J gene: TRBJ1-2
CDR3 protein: CASSYVGYLGYTF

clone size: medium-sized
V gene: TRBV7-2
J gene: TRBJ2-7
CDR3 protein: CASSDVSLLAYEQYF

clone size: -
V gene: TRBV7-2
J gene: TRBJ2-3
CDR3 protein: CASSLDYLNTDTQYF

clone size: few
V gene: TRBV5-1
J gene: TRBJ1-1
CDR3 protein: CASSLGQDRTEAFF

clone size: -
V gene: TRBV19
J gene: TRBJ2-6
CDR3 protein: CASMSTSGANVLTF